This T cell receptor (beta chain) comes out of a study of identical twins. One entry per CDR3 protein results from TCRdb running MiXCR on the 5' RACE reads. Of some 560,000 distinct CDR3 sequences in the sample, more than 9% were seen once. These data also formed part of another study, on yellow fever vaccine responses in identical twins.

The TCR sequence derives from a woman younger than 35 in good health. The sample comprised PBMCs.

This chain's CDR3 is CASSQFDGNTGELFF. The CDR3 DNA sequence: TGTGCCAGCAGCCAATTTGACGGAAACACCGGGGAGCTGTTTTTT. This sequence joins TRBV3-1 and TRBJ2-2; D is undetermined. This CDR3 region has 15 residues. V lost 2 bases and J 2 bases, leaving 9 bases between the germline ends. Germline lookup yields CDR1 LGHDT and CDR2 YNNKEL (reference sequence).